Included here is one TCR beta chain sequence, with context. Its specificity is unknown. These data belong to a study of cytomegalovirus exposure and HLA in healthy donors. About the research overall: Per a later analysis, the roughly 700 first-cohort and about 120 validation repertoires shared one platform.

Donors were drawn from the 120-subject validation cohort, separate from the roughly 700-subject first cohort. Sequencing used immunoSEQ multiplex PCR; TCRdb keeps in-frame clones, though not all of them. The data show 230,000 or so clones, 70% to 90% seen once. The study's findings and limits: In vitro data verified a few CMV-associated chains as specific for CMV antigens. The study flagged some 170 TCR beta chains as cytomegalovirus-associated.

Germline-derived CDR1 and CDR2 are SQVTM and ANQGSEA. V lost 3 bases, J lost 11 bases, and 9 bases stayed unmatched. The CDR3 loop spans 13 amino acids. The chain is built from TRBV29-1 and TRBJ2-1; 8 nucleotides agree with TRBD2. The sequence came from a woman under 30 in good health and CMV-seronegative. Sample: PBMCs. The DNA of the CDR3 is TGCAGCGTTGAGGCGGGAGGCACGCCTCAGCAGTTCTTC. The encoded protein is CSVEAGGTPQQFF.